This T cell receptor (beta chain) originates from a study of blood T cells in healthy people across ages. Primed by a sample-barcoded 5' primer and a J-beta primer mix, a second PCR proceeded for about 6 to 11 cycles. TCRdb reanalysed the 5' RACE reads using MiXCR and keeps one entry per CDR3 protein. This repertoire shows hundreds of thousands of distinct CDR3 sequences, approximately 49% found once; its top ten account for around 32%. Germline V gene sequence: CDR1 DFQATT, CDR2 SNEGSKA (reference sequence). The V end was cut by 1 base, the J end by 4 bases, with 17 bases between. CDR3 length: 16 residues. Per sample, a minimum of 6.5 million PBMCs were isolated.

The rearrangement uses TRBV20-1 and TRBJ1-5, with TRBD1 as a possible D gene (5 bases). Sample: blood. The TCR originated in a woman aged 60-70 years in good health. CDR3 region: CSARALRGSGNQPQHF. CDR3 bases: TGCAGTGCTAGAGCGTTGCGGGGGTCAGGGAATCAGCCCCAGCATTTT.